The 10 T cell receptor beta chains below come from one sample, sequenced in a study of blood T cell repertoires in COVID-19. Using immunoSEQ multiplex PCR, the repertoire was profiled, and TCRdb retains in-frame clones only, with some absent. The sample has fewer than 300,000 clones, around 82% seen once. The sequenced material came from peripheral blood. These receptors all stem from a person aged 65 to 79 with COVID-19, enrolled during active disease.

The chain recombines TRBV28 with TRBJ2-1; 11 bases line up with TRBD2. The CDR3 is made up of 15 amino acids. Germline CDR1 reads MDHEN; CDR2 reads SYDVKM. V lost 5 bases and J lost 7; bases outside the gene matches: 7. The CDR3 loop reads CASSKIAGGRNEQFF. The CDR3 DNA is TGTGCCAGCAGTAAGATAGCGGGGGGGCGAAATGAGCAGTTCTTC. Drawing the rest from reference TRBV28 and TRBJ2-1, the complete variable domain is DVKVTQSSRYLVKRTGEKVFLECVQDMDHENMFWYRQDPGLGLRLIYFSYDVKMKEKGDIPEGYSVSREKKERFSLILESASTNQTSMYLCASSKIAGGRNEQFFGPGTRLTVL.

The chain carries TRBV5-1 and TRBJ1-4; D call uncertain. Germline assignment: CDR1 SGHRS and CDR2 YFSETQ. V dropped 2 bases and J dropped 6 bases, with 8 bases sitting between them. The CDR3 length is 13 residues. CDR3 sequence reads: CASSLGLDEKLFF. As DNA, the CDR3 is TGCGCCAGCAGCTTAGGACTAGATGAAAAACTGTTTTTT.

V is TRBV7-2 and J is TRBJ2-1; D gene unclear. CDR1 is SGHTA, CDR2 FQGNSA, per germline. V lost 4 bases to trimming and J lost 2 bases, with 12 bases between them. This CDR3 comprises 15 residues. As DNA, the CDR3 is TGTGCCAGCAGCTCCGTCCAGATACCCTACAATGAGCAGTTCTTC. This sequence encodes CASSSVQIPYNEQFF.

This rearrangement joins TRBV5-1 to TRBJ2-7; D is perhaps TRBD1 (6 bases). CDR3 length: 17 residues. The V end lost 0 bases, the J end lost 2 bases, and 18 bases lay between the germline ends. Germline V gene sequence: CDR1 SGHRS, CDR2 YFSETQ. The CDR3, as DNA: TGCGCCAGCAGCTTGGGATTACAGGGTGCAGGGGCCTACGAGCAGTACTTC. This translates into CASSLGLQGAGAYEQYF.

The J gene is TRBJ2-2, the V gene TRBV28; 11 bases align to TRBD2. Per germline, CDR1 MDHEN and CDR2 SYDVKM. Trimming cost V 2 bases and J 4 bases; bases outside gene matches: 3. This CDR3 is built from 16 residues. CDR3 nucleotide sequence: TGTGCCAGCAGTTTACTAGCGGGGGGTGTCACCGGGGAGCTGTTTTTT. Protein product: CASSLLAGGVTGELFF.

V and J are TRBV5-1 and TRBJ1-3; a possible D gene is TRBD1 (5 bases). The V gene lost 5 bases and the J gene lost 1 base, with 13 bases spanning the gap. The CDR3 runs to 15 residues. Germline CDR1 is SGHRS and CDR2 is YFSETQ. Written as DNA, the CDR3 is TGCGCCAGCAGAGTAGGACACGTATCTGGAAACACCATATATTTT. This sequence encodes CASRVGHVSGNTIYF.

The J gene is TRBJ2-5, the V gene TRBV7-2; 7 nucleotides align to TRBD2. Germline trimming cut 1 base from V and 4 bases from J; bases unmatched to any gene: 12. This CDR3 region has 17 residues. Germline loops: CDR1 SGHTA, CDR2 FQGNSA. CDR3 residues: CASSLEGPASGVETQYF. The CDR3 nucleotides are TGTGCCAGCAGCTTAGAGGGACCGGCTAGCGGTGTAGAGACCCAGTACTTC.

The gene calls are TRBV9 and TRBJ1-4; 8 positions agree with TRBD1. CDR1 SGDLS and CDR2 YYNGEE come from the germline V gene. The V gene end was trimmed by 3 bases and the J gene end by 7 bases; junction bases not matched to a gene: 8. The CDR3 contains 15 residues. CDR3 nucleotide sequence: TGTGCCAGCAGCGCTCAGGGGGCTTTAGGTGAAAAACTGTTTTTT. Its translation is CASSAQGALGEKLFF.

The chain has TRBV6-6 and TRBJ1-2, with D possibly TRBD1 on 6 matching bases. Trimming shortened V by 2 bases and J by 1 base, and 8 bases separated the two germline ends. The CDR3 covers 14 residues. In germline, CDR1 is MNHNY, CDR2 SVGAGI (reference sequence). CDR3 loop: CASSYGTLNYGYTF. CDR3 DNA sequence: TGTGCCAGCAGTTACGGGACACTTAACTATGGCTACACCTTC.

The CDR3 here is CASSSSRGLLRNSPLHF. The CDR3 region has the DNA TGTGCCAGCAGTTCCTCCAGGGGGCTTCTTCGGAATTCACCCCTCCACTTT. The gene calls are TRBV6-2 or TRBV6-3 and TRBJ1-6; 8 bases match TRBD1. CDR3 length equals 17 residues. The J segment lost 7 bases and the V segment lost 4 bases, leaving 12 bases of the junction unmatched. Germline V CDR1 and CDR2: MNHEY, SVGEGT.